This T cell receptor beta chain was recovered during a study of shared clonotypes between healthy human individuals. Findings of the study overall: With several donors compared, around 4.7% of naive CD4 clonotypes were shared.

Looked up from germline, CDR1 is SGHAT and CDR2 is FQNNGV. The V and J ends lost 1 base and 3 bases respectively, with 6 bases between them. This CDR3 is built from 14 residues. As regards this clone: Its antigen is currently unknown.

TCRdb's table, derived via immunoSEQ multiplex PCR, lists solely in-frame clones and lacks some. Among millions of clones, roughly 95% were seen once, and the ten largest hold 0.1% to 0.15%. The sequence was obtained from a man younger than 35 in good health. Source material: naive CD4+ T cells sorted from blood. Subset of the sample: CD45RA+ positively selected. This rearrangement joins TRBV11-2 to TRBJ1-4; D unresolved. The CDR3, as DNA: TGTGCCAGCAGCTTAGTGGGAGCTAATGAAAAACTGTTTTTT. It encodes CASSLVGANEKLFF.